What follows describes a single TCR beta chain. The entry originates in a study of T cell responses to AZD1222 COVID-19 vaccine. Turning to the study itself: It was second doses at about 4 or about 12 weeks that were pooled.

This CDR3 is 13 amino acids long. Trimming cost V 6 bases and J 4 bases, with 12 bases left between them. Per the germline V gene, CDR1 is SEHNR and CDR2 is FQNEAQ (reference sequence). The table came from immunoSEQ multiplex PCR; TCRdb's copy has only in-frame clones and leaves some out. In the table there are 100,000 to 150,000 clones, approximately 90% of which are singletons. This clonotype was obtained from an adult in good health. The sequencing here drew on peripheral blood, taken on day 0 of AZD1222 vaccination. The V gene is TRBV7-9, the J gene TRBJ1-1; D is possibly TRBD1 (5 bases). CDR3 in DNA: TGTGCCAGCAGTGTCGCAGGGTCCACTGAAGCTTTCTTT. Translating it yields CASSVAGSTEAFF.